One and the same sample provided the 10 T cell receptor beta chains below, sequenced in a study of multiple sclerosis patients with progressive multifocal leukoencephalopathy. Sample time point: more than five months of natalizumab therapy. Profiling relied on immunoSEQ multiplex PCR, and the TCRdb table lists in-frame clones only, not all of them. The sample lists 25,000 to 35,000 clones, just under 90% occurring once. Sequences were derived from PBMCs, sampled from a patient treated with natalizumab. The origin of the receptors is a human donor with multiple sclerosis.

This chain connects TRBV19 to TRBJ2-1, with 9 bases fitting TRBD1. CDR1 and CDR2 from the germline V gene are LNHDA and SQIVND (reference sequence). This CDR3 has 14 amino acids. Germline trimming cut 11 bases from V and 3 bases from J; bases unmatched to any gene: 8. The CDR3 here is CAVGPGQGYNEQFF. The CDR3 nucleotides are TGTGCCGTTGGCCCGGGACAGGGCTACAATGAGCAGTTCTTC. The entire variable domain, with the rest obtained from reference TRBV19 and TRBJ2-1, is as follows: DGGITQSPKYLFRKEGQNVTLSCEQNLNHDAMYWYRQDPGQGLRLIYYSQIVNDFQKGDIAEGYSVSREKKESFPLTVTSAQKNPTAFYLCAVGPGQGYNEQFFGPGTRLTVL.

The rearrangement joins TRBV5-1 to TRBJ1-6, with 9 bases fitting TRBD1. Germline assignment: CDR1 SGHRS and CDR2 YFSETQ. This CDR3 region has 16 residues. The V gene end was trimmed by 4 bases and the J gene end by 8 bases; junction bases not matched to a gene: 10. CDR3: CASSRRQGGGDSPLHF. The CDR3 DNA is TGCGCCAGCAGCAGGAGACAGGGGGGAGGCGATTCACCCCTCCACTTT.

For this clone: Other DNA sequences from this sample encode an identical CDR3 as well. The CDR3 coding sequence is TGTGCCTGGCGTGGGGGGACCTTGGGGGAAAAACTGTTTTTT. It codes for CAWRGGTLGEKLFF. J is TRBJ1-4 and V is TRBV30, with a weak D call TRBD1 (5 bases). The V end lost 5 bases, the J end lost 8 bases, and 18 bases lay between the germline ends. Germline loops: CDR1 GTSNPN, CDR2 SVGIG (reference sequence). The CDR3 totals 14 residues.

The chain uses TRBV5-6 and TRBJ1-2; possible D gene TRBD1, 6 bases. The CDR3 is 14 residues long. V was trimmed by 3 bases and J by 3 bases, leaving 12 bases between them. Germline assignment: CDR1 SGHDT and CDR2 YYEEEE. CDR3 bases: TGTGCCAGCAGCTCACAGGGAGGTGACTATGGCTACACCTTC. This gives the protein CASSSQGGDYGYTF.

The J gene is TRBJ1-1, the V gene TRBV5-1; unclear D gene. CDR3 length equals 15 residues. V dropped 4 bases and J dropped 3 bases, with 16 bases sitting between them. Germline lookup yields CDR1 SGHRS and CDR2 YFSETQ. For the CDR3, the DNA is TGCGCCAGCAGCAACGCTCTCGTCCGGGACACTGAAGCTTTCTTT. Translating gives CASSNALVRDTEAFF.

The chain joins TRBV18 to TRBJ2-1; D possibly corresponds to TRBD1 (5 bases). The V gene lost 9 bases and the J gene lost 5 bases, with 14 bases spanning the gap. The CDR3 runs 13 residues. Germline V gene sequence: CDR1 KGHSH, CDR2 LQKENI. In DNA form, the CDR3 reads TGTGCCAGTTTTGCAGGGATCAACAATGAGCAGTTCTTC. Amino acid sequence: CASFAGINNEQFF. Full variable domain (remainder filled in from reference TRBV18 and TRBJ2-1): NAGVMQNPRHLVRRRGQEARLRCSPMKGHSHVYWYRQLPEEGLKFMVYLQKENIIDESGMPKERFSAEFPKEGPSILRIQQVVRGDSAAYFCASFAGINNEQFFGPGTRLTVL.

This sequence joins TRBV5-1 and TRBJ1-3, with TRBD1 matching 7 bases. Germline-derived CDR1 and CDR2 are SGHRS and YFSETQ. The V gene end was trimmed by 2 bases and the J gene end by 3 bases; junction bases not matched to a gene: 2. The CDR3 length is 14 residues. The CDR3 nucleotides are TGCGCCAGCAGCTTAGACAGGGTTGGAAACACCATATATTTT. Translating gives CASSLDRVGNTIYF.

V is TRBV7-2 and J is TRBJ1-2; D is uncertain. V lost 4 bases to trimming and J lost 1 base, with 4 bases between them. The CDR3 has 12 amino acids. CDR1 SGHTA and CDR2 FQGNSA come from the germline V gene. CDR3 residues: CASSSNNYGYTF. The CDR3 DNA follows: TGTGCCAGCAGCTCCAATAACTATGGCTACACCTTC.

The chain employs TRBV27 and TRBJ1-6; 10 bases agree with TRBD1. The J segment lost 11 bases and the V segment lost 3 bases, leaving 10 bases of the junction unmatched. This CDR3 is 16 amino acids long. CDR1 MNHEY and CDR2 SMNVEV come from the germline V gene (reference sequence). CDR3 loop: CASSLDPRTGGTPLHF. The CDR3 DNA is TGTGCCAGCAGTTTGGACCCCCGGACAGGGGGGACACCCCTCCACTTT.

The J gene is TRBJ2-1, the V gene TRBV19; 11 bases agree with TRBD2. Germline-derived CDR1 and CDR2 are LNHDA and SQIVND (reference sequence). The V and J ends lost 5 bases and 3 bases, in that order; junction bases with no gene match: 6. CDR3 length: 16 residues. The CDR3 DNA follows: TGTGCCAGTAGTCGGAGGGGACTAGCGGACTACAATGAGCAGTTCTTC. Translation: CASSRRGLADYNEQFF.